The 28 T cell receptor beta chains listed next were all sequenced from one sample in a study of blood T cells in healthy people across ages. A second roughly 7 to 12 cycle PCR used barcoded and J-beta primers. Each CDR3 protein gets one entry after TCRdb re-called the 5' RACE reads with MiXCR. The table includes 550,000 to 600,000 distinct CDR3 sequences, around half detected once. The sequenced sample was blood. These receptors came from a man older than 75 in good health.

This clonotype was recorded a few times. The V call is TRBV27, the J call TRBJ2-7; D call uncertain. CDR3 length: 13 amino acids. Trimming removed 5 bases at V and 1 base at J, with 9 bases between. Germline V CDR1 and CDR2: MNHEY, SMNVEV (reference sequence). This CDR3 reads CASSPQQSYEQYF. In DNA, the CDR3 is TGTGCCAGCAGTCCACAGCAGTCCTACGAGCAGTACTTC.

A few counts support this clonotype. The chain combines TRBV28 with TRBJ1-2; 9 bases fit TRBD1. V lost 8 bases to trimming and J lost 8 bases; unmatched junction nucleotides: 9. The CDR3 consists of 13 residues. Per the germline V gene, CDR1 is MDHEN and CDR2 is SYDVKM. The CDR3 DNA reads TGTGCCAGCTGGGGGGACAGGGATCACGGCTACACCTTC. It translates to CASWGDRDHGYTF.

V and J are TRBV7-2 and TRBJ2-3; TRBD1 matches 8 bases. The V segment lost 4 bases and the J segment 2 bases; nucleotides outside the gene matches: 5. The CDR3 is 15 amino acids. The germline gives CDR1 SGHTA, CDR2 FQGNSA. The CDR3 reads CASSSDRGLTDTQYF. CDR3 DNA: TGTGCCAGCAGCTCCGACAGGGGTCTCACAGATACGCAGTATTTT. The full variable domain, rest sourced from reference TRBV7-2 and TRBJ2-3, is GAGVSQSPSNKVTEKGKDVELRCDPISGHTALYWYRQSLGQGLEFLIYFQGNSAPDKSGLPSDRFSAERTGGSVSTLTIQRTQQEDSAVYLCASSSDRGLTDTQYFGPGTRLTVL.

The chain uses TRBV12-3 or TRBV12-4 and TRBJ2-7; D perhaps matches TRBD2 (5 bases). CDR3 size: 15 residues. With 0 bases removed from V and 2 bases from J, the gap between germline ends came to 11 bases. The CDR3 loop reads CASSLAPRDPYEQYF. DNA for the CDR3: TGTGCCAGCAGTTTAGCCCCTCGGGATCCCTACGAGCAGTACTTC.

The table lists this clonotype with a count of one. The chain links TRBV20-1 to TRBJ2-7; D is unresolved. The germline V and J ends were trimmed by 0 bases and 0 bases, with 12 bases remaining between them. There are 15 residues in the CDR3. From germline, CDR1 is DFQATT and CDR2 SNEGSKA (reference sequence). CDR3 nucleotide sequence: TGCAGTGCTAGAGATTGGGCGGAAAGCTCCTACGAGCAGTACTTC. Protein sequence: CSARDWAESSYEQYF.

This clonotype was counted a few times. The chain carries TRBV29-1 and TRBJ2-1; 9 bases map to TRBD2. CDR3 length: 13 amino acids. The germline CDR1 and CDR2 sequences are SQVTM and ANQGSEA. V shed 3 bases, J shed 10 bases, and the junction held 7 bases outside the gene matches. The CDR3 loop reads CSVDIGGGAEQFF. As DNA, the CDR3 is TGCAGCGTTGATATTGGCGGGGGGGCCGAGCAGTTCTTC.

This sequence joins TRBV20-1 and TRBJ2-1; D may be TRBD1 (5 bases). Germline lookup yields CDR1 DFQATT and CDR2 SNEGSKA (reference sequence). CDR3 length equals 11 residues. V lost 6 bases, J lost 9 bases, and 12 bases lay in between. The CDR3 reads CSAGGAAEQFF. The CDR3 nucleotides read TGCAGTGCGGGTGGGGCGGCTGAGCAGTTCTTC.

The CDR3 nucleotides read TGTGCCAGCAGACCACATACCGGGACAGCGACCTCCGAGCAGTACTTC. Amino acid sequence: CASRPHTGTATSEQYF. This chain connects TRBV6-2 or TRBV6-3 to TRBJ2-7, with TRBD1 matching 7 bases. V dropped 6 bases and J dropped 6; count of bases not matched to a gene: 17. The length of the CDR3 is 16 residues. Germline CDR1 MNHEY, CDR2 SVGEGT.

This sequence joins TRBV7-2 and TRBJ2-1; TRBD2 is a possible D gene (6 bases). The CDR3 length is 16 residues. The germline V gene has CDR1 SGHTA and CDR2 FQGNSA. The V end was cut by 1 base, the J end by 0 bases, with 10 bases between. This CDR3 reads CASSLDLASSYNEQFF. Written as DNA, the CDR3 is TGTGCCAGCAGCTTAGACCTAGCGAGCTCCTACAATGAGCAGTTCTTC.

V and J are TRBV30 and TRBJ1-1; TRBD1 agrees at 8 bases. The V gene's germline CDR1 is GTSNPN and CDR2 SVGIG (reference sequence). The CDR3 extends over 14 amino acids. Trimming cost V 4 bases and J 8 bases; bases outside gene matches: 12. In DNA, the CDR3 is TGTGCCTGGACAAGCGGGAACAGGGGGACCGAAGCTTTCTTT. The encoded protein is CAWTSGNRGTEAFF.

This clonotype was detected many times. The chain is built from TRBV15 and TRBJ2-1; D is uncertain. The CDR3 length is 13 residues. Looked up from germline, CDR1 is LNHNV and CDR2 is YYDKDF (reference sequence). V was clipped by 0 bases and J by 7 bases, with 7 bases between them. Here the CDR3 reads CATSRDPLNEQFF. In DNA form, the CDR3 reads TGTGCCACCAGCAGAGACCCTCTAAATGAGCAGTTCTTC.

J is TRBJ2-3 and V is TRBV7-2; 8 nucleotides match TRBD2. V trimming: 9 bases; J trimming: 3 bases; junction bases outside the gene matches: 17. Germline lookup yields CDR1 SGHTA and CDR2 FQGNSA. The CDR3 has 17 amino acids. CDR3 in amino acids: CARTVGTRGGLTDTQYF. In DNA form, the CDR3 reads TGTGCCAGAACGGTTGGGACCCGGGGGGGCTTGACAGATACGCAGTATTTT.

This clonotype was detected a few times. One junction end does not reproduce the germline sequence, and a read error may be involved. The chain uses TRBV6-5 and TRBJ2-1; no reliable D call. Germline CDR1 reads MNHEY; CDR2 reads SVGAGI. This CDR3 comprises 16 residues. The CDR3 spells CAGSYAARALHNEQFF. The CDR3 DNA reads TGTGCCGGCAGTTACGCAGCTAGGGCTCTACACAATGAGCAGTTCTTC.

The chain employs TRBV7-2 and TRBJ2-1; D unclear. This CDR3 comprises 18 residues. V was clipped by 5 bases and J by 6 bases, with 26 bases between them. CDR1 SGHTA and CDR2 FQGNSA come from the germline V gene. The CDR3 coding sequence is TGTGCCAGCAGCCGAAAAAACTGGGCTGACGAAGTTGTCAATGAGCAGTTCTTC. Amino acid sequence: CASSRKNWADEVVNEQFF.

The chain is built from TRBV6-5 and TRBJ2-4, with 9 bases aligning to TRBD1. Germline-derived CDR1 and CDR2 are MNHEY and SVGAGI. CDR3 length: 14 residues. Losses at the gene ends were 6 bases for V and 6 bases for J; bases not matched to a gene: 6. CDR3 DNA: TGTGCCAGCAGACAGGGGGCTGTAGTAAACATTCAGTACTTC. Its protein product is CASRQGAVVNIQYF.

Regarding this clonotype: A read error may be the cause here, since a much bigger clone is one base away. This chain connects TRBV6-5 to TRBJ1-2, with 7 nucleotides matching TRBD1. The germline V gene has CDR1 MNHEY and CDR2 SVGAGI. The CDR3 consists of 15 residues. The trim removed 2 bases at V and 5 bases at J, leaving 8 bases unmatched. The chain's CDR3 is CASSYAVTGVYGYTF. CDR3 in DNA: TGTGCCAGCAGTTACGCGGTTACAGGGGTATATGGCTACACCTTC.

V is TRBV9 and J is TRBJ1-1; no clear D. The CDR3 is 13 residues long. With 0 bases removed from V and 2 bases from J, the gap between germline ends came to 5 bases. The germline V gene encodes CDR1 SGDLS and CDR2 YYNGEE. The CDR3 sequence: CASSVERNTEAFF. Written as DNA, the CDR3 is TGTGCCAGCAGCGTAGAGAGAAACACTGAAGCTTTCTTT. The full variable domain, in which reference TRBV9 and TRBJ1-1 provide the parts outside the CDR3, is DSGVTQTPKHLITATGQRVTLRCSPRSGDLSVYWYQQSLDQGLQFLIQYYNGEERAKGNILERFSAQQFPDLHSELNLSSLELGDSALYFCASSVERNTEAFFGQGTRLTVV.

This chain uses TRBV28 with TRBJ2-7; D unresolved. V lost 8 bases and J 3 bases, leaving 20 bases between the germline ends. The CDR3 has 15 residues. Germline values: CDR1 MDHEN, CDR2 SYDVKM. The CDR3 DNA sequence: TGTGCCAGCTCTCATTTCGGTCGGTCGGGCTACGAGCAGTACTTC. Its protein product is CASSHFGRSGYEQYF.

V gene TRBV20-1 combines with J gene TRBJ1-1; D may be TRBD1 (5 bases). Germline values: CDR1 DFQATT, CDR2 SNEGSKA (reference sequence). CDR3 size: 12 residues. The CDR3 reads CRLGGGNTEAFF. CDR3 bases: TGCAGGCTGGGGGGAGGTAACACTGAAGCTTTCTTT.

This clonotype was counted a few times. The J gene is TRBJ2-1, the V gene TRBV15, with 7 bases lining up with TRBD1. Trimming removed 7 bases from V and 4 bases from J; junction bases left unmatched: 10. Germline loops: CDR1 LNHNV, CDR2 YYDKDF (reference sequence). This CDR3 region has 15 residues. CDR3 bases: TGTGCCACCACAGGGGGAGCAGCCAAATACAATGAGCAGTTCTTC. Protein sequence: CATTGGAAKYNEQFF.

The chain recombines TRBV2 with TRBJ2-5; D is ambiguous. The CDR3 sequence is 12 residues long. Per germline, CDR1 SNHLY and CDR2 FYNNEI. V dropped 7 bases and J dropped 1 base, with 7 bases sitting between them. CDR3 in DNA: TGTGCCAGCACAGGCAGCCAAGAGACCCAGTACTTC. Translating it yields CASTGSQETQYF.

This clonotype was counted only a few times. V and J are TRBV7-8 and TRBJ1-5, with D hard to call. Germline V gene sequence: CDR1 SGHVS, CDR2 FQNEAQ. This CDR3 spans 12 amino acids. Trimming left V 3 bases short and J 7 bases short, with 7 bases between. CDR3 sequence reads: CASSFSYQPQHF. The CDR3 nucleotides are TGTGCCAGCAGCTTCTCTTACCAGCCCCAGCATTTT.

This clonotype was picked up a small number of times. The genes are TRBV4-1 and TRBJ1-6; TRBD1 is a possible D gene (5 bases). There are 14 residues in the CDR3. From germline, CDR1 is MGHRA and CDR2 YSYEKL. Trimming removed 0 bases from V and 11 bases from J, with 11 bases in between. In DNA, the CDR3 is TGCGCCAGCAGCCAAGAGGAACAGGCGACACCCCTCCACTTT. Residues: CASSQEEQATPLHF.

The chain carries TRBV6-2 or TRBV6-3 and TRBJ2-1, with TRBD2 as a possible D gene (5 bases). The CDR3 totals 16 residues. V shed 2 bases and J shed 6 bases, with 17 bases lying between them. Germline loops: CDR1 MNHEY, CDR2 SVGEGT. In DNA form, the CDR3 reads TGTGCCAGCAGTTACAAGAGCGGAGCCGCTAGCAATGAGCAGTTCTTC. It codes for CASSYKSGAASNEQFF.

The J gene is TRBJ2-1, the V gene TRBV5-6; 9 bases map to TRBD2. With 4 bases clipped from V and 10 bases from J, the junction kept 6 bases outside the gene matches. The germline V gene has CDR1 SGHDT and CDR2 YYEEEE. The CDR3 has 13 residues. CDR3 loop: CASSAIAGEEQFF. CDR3 bases: TGTGCCAGCAGCGCCATAGCGGGGGAAGAGCAGTTCTTC. Full variable domain (missing parts from reference TRBV5-6 and TRBJ2-1): DAGVTQSPTHLIKTRGQQVTLRCSPKSGHDTVSWYQQALGQGPQFIFQYYEEEERQRGNFPDRFSGHQFPNYSSELNVNALLLGDSALYLCASSAIAGEEQFFGPGTRLTVL.

The chain has TRBV4-1 and TRBJ2-4; D perhaps matches TRBD1 (5 bases). Germline CDR1 and CDR2: MGHRA and YSYEKL. This CDR3 has 16 amino acids. V shed 4 bases and J shed 1 base, with 14 bases lying between them. The DNA for the CDR3 is TGCGCCAGCAGCCCCTTAGGGGCTATTGCCAAAAACATTCAGTACTTC. Encoded protein: CASSPLGAIAKNIQYF.

Points on this clonotype: At one of its ends the junction is not consistent with the germline gene, which may arise from a read error. The V and J genes are TRBV7-9 and TRBJ2-3; 12 bases align to TRBD2. The V gene's germline CDR1 is SEHNR and CDR2 FQNEAQ (reference sequence). The CDR3 length is 16 residues. The CDR3 is CASSLGLAGSADTQYF. The CDR3 DNA sequence: TGTGCCAGTAGCTTAGGACTAGCGGGGAGTGCAGATACGCAGTATTTT.

The chain uses TRBV30 and TRBJ2-5; D remains ambiguous. The length of the CDR3 is 16 residues. Germline lookup yields CDR1 GTSNPN and CDR2 SVGIG (reference sequence). V dropped 1 base and J dropped 3 bases, with 18 bases sitting between them. The chain's CDR3 is CAWSGIPIEREETQYF. CDR3 sequence (DNA): TGTGCCTGGAGTGGGATACCGATAGAGCGAGAAGAGACCCAGTACTTC.